A selection of T cell receptor beta chains follows, all from one sample in a study of T-cell reconstitution after alpha-beta-depleted transplantation in children. A single record per CDR3 protein comes from TCRdb applying MiXCR to the PCR reads. The sample has 350,000 to 400,000 distinct CDR3 sequences; about a fifth are singletons. This specimen was PBMCs from the stem cell graft donor, taken from the stem cell graft. These receptors all stem from a human donor who donated a stem cell graft to a child with acute myeloid leukemia. Each CDR3 is given with its conserved first and last residue. D genes are given only for firm matches. Clone sizes are given selectively: once, few, many, or a class where the clone is expanded.

V	J	D	size	CDR3	DNA
TRBV5-1	TRBJ2-1	.	few	CASSLYPGSYNEQFF	TGCGCCAGCAGCTTGTACCCGGGTTCCTACAATGAGCAGTTCTTC
TRBV10-3	TRBJ2-3	TRBD2	.	CAIGLAGTGGTQYF	TGTGCCATCGGTCTAGCGGGGACCGGGGGTACGCAGTATTTT
TRBV20-1	TRBJ2-3	TRBD2	.	CSAVLLAGTTDTQYF	TGCAGTGCCGTACTCCTAGCGGGTACCACAGATACGCAGTATTTT
TRBV10-3	TRBJ2-7	TRBD2	.	CAIKKGLAGVYEQYF	TGTGCCATCAAAAAGGGACTAGCGGGAGTATATGAGCAGTACTTC
TRBV20-1	TRBJ2-3	TRBD2	many	CSATLAGADTQYF	TGCAGTGCTACCTTAGCGGGGGCAGATACGCAGTATTTT
TRBV28	TRBJ2-7	.	.	CASRGLRVGYYEQYF	TGTGCCAGCAGGGGACTCCGGGTGGGGTACTACGAGCAGTACTTC
TRBV4-3	TRBJ2-2	TRBD2	.	CASSQVLTSGTTGELFF	TGCGCCAGCAGCCAAGTATTGACTAGCGGGACCACCGGGGAGCTGTTTTTT
TRBV27	TRBJ1-2	.	few	CASSLAVGYGYTF	TGTGCCAGCAGTTTAGCAGTGGGGTATGGCTACACCTTC
TRBV20-1	TRBJ1-1	.	.	CSANTDNTEAFF	TGCAGTGCTAACACGGACAACACTGAAGCTTTCTTT
TRBV27	TRBJ2-6	TRBD2	few	CASSSILRTSGRGGANVLTF	TGTGCCAGCAGTAGTATTCTTCGGACTAGCGGGAGAGGTGGGGCCAACGTCCTGACTTTC
TRBV5-1	TRBJ2-3	.	.	CASSPRASGTDTQYF	TGCGCCAGCAGCCCGAGGGCTAGCGGCACAGATACGCAGTATTTT
TRBV20-1	TRBJ1-6	TRBD1	.	CSARVTGTGGSPLHF	TGCAGTGCTAGGGTGACCGGGACAGGGGGTTCACCCCTCCACTTT
TRBV27	TRBJ2-1	.	.	CASSLSTLGGHYNEQFF	TGTGCCAGCAGTTTATCGACCCTTGGGGGACACTACAATGAGCAGTTCTTC
TRBV20-1	TRBJ2-7	.	.	CSAGGKLVGYEQYF	TGCAGTGCTGGGGGGAAATTAGTAGGCTACGAGCAGTACTTC
TRBV27	TRBJ2-1	TRBD2	few	CASSNRLAGHNEQFF	TGTGCCAGCAGCAATAGACTAGCGGGGCACAATGAGCAGTTCTTC
TRBV5-1	TRBJ1-1	.	.	CASSLGGVRTEAFF	TGCGCCAGCAGCTTGGGTGGGGTTCGGACTGAAGCTTTCTTT
TRBV28	TRBJ2-5	.	.	CASRQGRLGETQYF	TGTGCCAGCAGACAGGGGAGGCTGGGAGAGACCCAGTACTTC
TRBV20-1	TRBJ2-1	.	many	CSARAPLYNEQFF	TGCAGTGCTAGAGCTCCTCTATACAATGAGCAGTTCTTC
TRBV20-1	TRBJ1-1	.	many	CSAEGEMNTEAFF	TGCAGTGCTGAGGGGGAGATGAACACTGAAGCTTTCTTT
TRBV7-2	TRBJ2-7	.	once	CASSYPHDTGSYEQYF	TGTGCCAGCAGCTATCCCCATGACACCGGCTCCTACGAGCAGTACTTC
TRBV12-3/TRBV12-4	TRBJ2-1	.	many	CASSLSSGAYNEQFF	TGTGCCAGCAGTTTGTCGTCTGGTGCCTACAATGAGCAGTTCTTC
TRBV28	TRBJ2-3	.	.	CASSWDLSGTDTQYF	TGTGCCAGCAGTTGGGATCTCTCCGGCACAGATACGCAGTATTTT
TRBV24-1	TRBJ1-1	TRBD1	few	CATSDGTGSEAFF	TGTGCCACCAGTGATGGGACAGGGTCTGAAGCTTTCTTT
TRBV20-1	TRBJ1-2	.	few	CSALVTGNYGYTF	TGCAGTGCTTTGGTCACGGGTAACTATGGCTACACCTTC
TRBV6-5	TRBJ1-2	.	few	CASSYRPANYGYTF	TGTGCCAGCAGTTACAGGCCAGCTAACTATGGCTACACCTTC
TRBV12-3/TRBV12-4	TRBJ2-7	TRBD2	.	CASSYSGRANEQYF	TGTGCCAGCAGTTATAGCGGGAGGGCCAACGAGCAGTACTTC
TRBV20-1	TRBJ2-3	.	many	CSAYPQGYSTDTQYF	TGCAGTGCTTATCCTCAGGGTTATAGCACAGATACGCAGTATTTT
TRBV20-1	TRBJ2-1	TRBD2	many	CSARIWGLARGHNEQFF	TGCAGTGCTAGAATTTGGGGACTAGCCCGCGGACACAATGAGCAGTTCTTC
TRBV12-3/TRBV12-4	TRBJ1-4	TRBD1	many	CASSLGTGEKLFF	TGTGCCAGCAGCCTCGGGACAGGTGAAAAACTGTTTTTT
TRBV28	TRBJ2-7	TRBD1	few	CASTVRFAWGQGFDEQYF	TGTGCCAGCACCGTACGTTTTGCGTGGGGACAGGGATTCGACGAGCAGTACTTC
TRBV7-6	TRBJ2-1	.	.	CASSLEGGIHNEQFF	TGTGCCAGCAGCTTAGAGGGCGGGATCCACAATGAGCAGTTCTTC
TRBV27	TRBJ2-2	TRBD2	.	CASSPLPFTSGQNTGELFF	TGTGCCAGCAGTCCCCTTCCCTTTACTAGCGGACAGAACACCGGGGAGCTGTTTTTT
TRBV12-3/TRBV12-4	TRBJ2-5	.	.	CASSLEESQTQYF	TGTGCCAGCAGTTTAGAGGAAAGCCAGACCCAGTACTTC
TRBV18	TRBJ2-1	TRBD1	.	CASRQGITYNEQFF	TGTGCCAGCCGACAGGGTATTACCTACAATGAGCAGTTCTTC
TRBV10-3	TRBJ2-5	.	.	CAISEYREETQYF	TGTGCCATCAGTGAGTACAGGGAGGAGACCCAGTACTTC
TRBV28	TRBJ2-5	.	.	CASSRHRGVETQYF	TGTGCCAGCAGCAGGCATCGGGGAGTAGAGACCCAGTACTTC
TRBV28	TRBJ2-3	.	.	CASSFLGVADTQYF	TGTGCCAGCAGTTTTCTCGGTGTGGCAGATACGCAGTATTTT
TRBV20-1	TRBJ2-2	TRBD2	.	CSAIGLAGAVGELFF	TGCAGTGCAATAGGACTAGCGGGAGCGGTCGGGGAGCTGTTTTTT
TRBV2	TRBJ2-2	.	many	CASSGVMNTGELFF	TGTGCCAGCAGTGGAGTCATGAACACCGGGGAGCTGTTTTTT
TRBV4-3	TRBJ2-7	.	.	CASSQDWGRDTYEQYF	TGCGCCAGCAGCCAAGATTGGGGCCGGGACACCTACGAGCAGTACTTC
TRBV12-3/TRBV12-4	TRBJ1-6	.	few	CASSLFGAIRGSPLHF	TGTGCCAGCAGTTTATTTGGGGCAATTCGGGGTTCACCCCTCCACTTT
TRBV7-8	TRBJ2-2	TRBD2	.	CASSTGTSGSYTGELFF	TGTGCCAGCAGCACCGGGACTAGCGGGAGTTACACCGGGGAGCTGTTTTTT
TRBV27	TRBJ2-1	.	many	CASSFPGSSNEQFF	TGTGCCAGCAGTTTTCCGGGCAGTAGCAATGAGCAGTTCTTC
TRBV4-2	TRBJ2-5	TRBD2	.	CASSQGAGGPETQYF	TGTGCCAGCAGCCAAGGTGCGGGAGGGCCAGAGACCCAGTACTTC